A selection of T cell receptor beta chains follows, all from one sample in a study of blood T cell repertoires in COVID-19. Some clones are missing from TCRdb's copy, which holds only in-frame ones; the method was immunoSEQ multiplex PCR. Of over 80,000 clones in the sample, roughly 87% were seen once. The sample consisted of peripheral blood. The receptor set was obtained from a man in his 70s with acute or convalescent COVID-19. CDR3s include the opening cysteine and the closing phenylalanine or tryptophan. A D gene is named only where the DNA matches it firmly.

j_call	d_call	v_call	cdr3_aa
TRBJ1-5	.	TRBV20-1	CSASGGPHQPQHF
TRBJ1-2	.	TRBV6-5	CASTPTGTNYGYTF
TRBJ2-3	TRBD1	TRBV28	CASSSDSRGLGTDTQYF
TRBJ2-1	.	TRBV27	CASGPDNEQFF
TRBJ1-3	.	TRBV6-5	CASSYRGEGNTIYF
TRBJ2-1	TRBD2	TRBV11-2	CASSQRLAGENVEQFF
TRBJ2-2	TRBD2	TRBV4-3	CASSFGLAGTGELFF
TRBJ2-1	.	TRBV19	CASSIGALSDEQFF
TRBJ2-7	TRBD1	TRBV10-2	CATRQGYEQYF
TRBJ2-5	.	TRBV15	CATSRGARVETQYF
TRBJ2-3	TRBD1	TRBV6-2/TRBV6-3	CASSYLFGTGIGDTQYF
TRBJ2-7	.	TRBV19	CASSPGFRASYEQYF
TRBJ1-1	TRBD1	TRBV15	CATSSRDRVNTEAFF